This T cell receptor beta chain stems from a study of blood T cell repertoires in COVID-19. This table comes from immunoSEQ multiplex PCR, and its TCRdb copy is limited to in-frame clones, with some not included. Here the sample spans roughly 220,000 clones, around 82% being singletons. Germline CDR1 and CDR2: SGHVS and FQNEAQ. V dropped 0 bases and J dropped 0 bases, with 9 bases sitting between them. This CDR3 has 16 residues. The chain carries TRBV7-8 and TRBJ2-4; possibly TRBD2 for D (5 bases). Sequenced: peripheral blood. The receptor comes from a woman between 65 and 79 years old with acute or convalescent COVID-19. The CDR3 nucleotides are TGTGCCAGCAGCTTAGCGGCGGGTTTAGCCAAAAACATTCAGTACTTC. Translation: CASSLAAGLAKNIQYF.